The present entry profiles one T cell receptor (beta chain) with its context. The sample comes from a study of blood T cell repertoires in COVID-19. About the study: Material from acute and convalescent COVID-19 was sourced from the United States, Italy and Spain. T cells, B-cell-depleted T cells, or PBMCs provided the cDNA or gDNA that served as material.

In the original analysis: Estimates of nucleated cell counts were drawn from the amplification of reference gene primers. Clones were sequenced by immunoSEQ multiplex PCR, and TCRdb holds only the in-frame ones, with some missing. That table furnishes V, J and clone size, whereas the DNA furnished D and trimming. The table shows 150,000 to 200,000 clones, with around 83% occurring only once. This TCR was sampled from a woman older than 75 in a cohort sampled during active or convalescent COVID-19. Sequencing was done on a sample of peripheral blood.

The CDR3 spells CASRMGQGLYEQYF. As DNA, the CDR3 is TGTGCCAGCAGGATGGGACAGGGTCTCTACGAGCAGTACTTC. The chain is built from TRBV28 and TRBJ2-7; the match to TRBD1 covers 9 bases. From germline, CDR1 is MDHEN and CDR2 SYDVKM. The CDR3 is made up of 14 amino acids. The ends lost 6 bases at V and 3 bases at J; junction bases unmatched: 6. Full variable domain (missing parts from reference TRBV28 and TRBJ2-7): DVKVTQSSRYLVKRTGEKVFLECVQDMDHENMFWYRQDPGLGLRLIYFSYDVKMKEKGDIPEGYSVSREKKERFSLILESASTNQTSMYLCASRMGQGLYEQYFGPGTRLTVT.